This T cell receptor beta chain was documented in a study of cytomegalovirus exposure and HLA in healthy donors. J lost 3 bases, V lost 4 bases, and 5 bases had no gene match. This CDR3 has 14 residues. Amplification used 60 Vbeta primers and 13 Jbeta primers. TCRdb's copy holds only in-frame clones and misses some; the assay was immunoSEQ multiplex PCR. The sample lists about 87,000 clones, 70% to 80% occurring once. This TCR was recovered from a man aged 25 to 45 in good health and CMV-seropositive. Sequences were obtained from PBMCs. The chain links TRBV23-1 to TRBJ2-7; 8 bases map to TRBD2. TRBV23-1 is flagged as an ORF with uncertain function. The CDR3: CASSLTSVDYEQYF. CDR3 nucleotides: TGCGCCAGCAGTCTGACTAGCGTGGACTACGAGCAGTACTTC.